The T cell receptor (beta chain) described here comes from a study of shared T cell receptors in the human thymus. This clone was counted only a few times. A junction boundary mismatches the germline segment, possibly from a read error. Repertoires were generated with immunoSEQ multiplex PCR, while TCRdb's copy carries only in-frame clones and drops some. The table includes roughly 710,000 clones, 70% to 90% detected once. This CDR3 contains 13 residues. CDR1 and CDR2 from the germline V gene are MNHNS and SASEGT. These records were also assigned to another study, of human thymus T cells.

Sequences were obtained from thymocytes. The clonotype comes from a girl less than two years old with a congenital heart defect. V usage is TRBV6-1 and J usage is TRBJ2-7; the match to TRBD1 covers 11 bases. The CDR3 sequence is CASSPDRGRHGLF. As DNA, the CDR3 is TGTGCCAGCAGCCCGGACAGGGGGCGTCATGGCCTATTC.